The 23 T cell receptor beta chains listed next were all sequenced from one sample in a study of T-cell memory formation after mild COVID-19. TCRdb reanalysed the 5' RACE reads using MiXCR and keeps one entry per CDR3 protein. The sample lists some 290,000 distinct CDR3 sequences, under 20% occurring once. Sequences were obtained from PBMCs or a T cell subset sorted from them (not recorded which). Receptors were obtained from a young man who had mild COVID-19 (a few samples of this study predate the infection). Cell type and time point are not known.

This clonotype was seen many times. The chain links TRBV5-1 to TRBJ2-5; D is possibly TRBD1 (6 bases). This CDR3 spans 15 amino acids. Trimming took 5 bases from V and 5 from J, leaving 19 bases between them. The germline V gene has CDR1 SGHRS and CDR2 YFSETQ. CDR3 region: CASSLTTSGDETQYF. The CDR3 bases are TGCGCCAGCAGTTTAACGACCTCAGGGGACGAGACCCAGTACTTC. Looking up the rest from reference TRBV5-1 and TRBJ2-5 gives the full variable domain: KAGVTQTPRYLIKTRGQQVTLSCSPISGHRSVSWYQQTPGQGLQFLFEYFSETQRNKGNFPGRFSGRQFSNSRSEMNVSTLELGDSALYLCASSLTTSGDETQYFGPGTRLLVL.

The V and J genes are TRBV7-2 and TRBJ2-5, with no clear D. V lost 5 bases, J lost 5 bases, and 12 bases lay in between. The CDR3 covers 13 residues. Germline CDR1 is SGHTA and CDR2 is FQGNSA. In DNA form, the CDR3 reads TGTGCCAGCAGCCAACGAGTTCTGGAGACCCAGTACTTC. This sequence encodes CASSQRVLETQYF.

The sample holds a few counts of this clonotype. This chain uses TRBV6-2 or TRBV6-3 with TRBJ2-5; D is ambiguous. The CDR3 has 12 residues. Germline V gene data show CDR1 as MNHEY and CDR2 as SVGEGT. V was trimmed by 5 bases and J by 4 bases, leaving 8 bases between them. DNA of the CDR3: TGTGCCAGCAGTAGGAGATCAGAGACCCAGTACTTC. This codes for CASSRRSETQYF.

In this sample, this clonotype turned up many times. The CDR3 region is CASRPSGTGGSYEQYV. The CDR3 nucleotides read TGTGCCAGCAGACCTTCCGGGACAGGGGGCTCCTACGAGCAGTACGTC. This rearrangement joins TRBV6-5 to TRBJ2-7, with TRBD1 identical over 11 bases. V lost 6 bases to trimming and J lost 0 bases; unmatched junction nucleotides: 7. The length of the CDR3 is 16 residues. The germline CDR1 and CDR2 sequences are MNHEY and SVGAGI.

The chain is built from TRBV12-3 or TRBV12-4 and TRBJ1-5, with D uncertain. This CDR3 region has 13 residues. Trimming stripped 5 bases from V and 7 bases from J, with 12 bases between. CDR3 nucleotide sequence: TGTGCCAGCAGTGTGAGAACAGTCCAGCCCCAGCATTTT. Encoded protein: CASSVRTVQPQHF.

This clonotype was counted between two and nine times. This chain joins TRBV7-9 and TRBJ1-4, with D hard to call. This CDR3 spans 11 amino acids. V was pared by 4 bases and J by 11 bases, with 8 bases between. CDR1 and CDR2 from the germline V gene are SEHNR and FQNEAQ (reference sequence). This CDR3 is CASSSPGKLFF. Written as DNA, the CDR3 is TGTGCCAGCAGCTCCCCGGGGAAACTGTTTTTT.

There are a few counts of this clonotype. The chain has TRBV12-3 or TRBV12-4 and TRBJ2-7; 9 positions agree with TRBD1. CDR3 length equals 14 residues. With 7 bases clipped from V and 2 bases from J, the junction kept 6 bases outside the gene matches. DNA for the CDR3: TGTGCCAGCACCCCGGGACAGGGCCCCTACGAGCAGTACTTC. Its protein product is CASTPGQGPYEQYF.

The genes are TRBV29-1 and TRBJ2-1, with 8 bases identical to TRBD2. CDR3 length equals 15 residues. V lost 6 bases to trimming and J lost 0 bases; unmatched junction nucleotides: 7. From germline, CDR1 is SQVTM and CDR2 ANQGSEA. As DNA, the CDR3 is TGCAGCGTGGAACTAGCGGCCGGCTCCTACAATGAGCAGTTCTTC. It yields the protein CSVELAAGSYNEQFF.

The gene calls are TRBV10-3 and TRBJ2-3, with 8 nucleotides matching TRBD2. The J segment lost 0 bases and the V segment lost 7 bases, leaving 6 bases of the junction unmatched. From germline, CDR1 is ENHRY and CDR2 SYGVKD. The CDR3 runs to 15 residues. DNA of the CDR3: TGTGCCATCACCCCGGGGGGGGACAGCACAGATACGCAGTATTTT. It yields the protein CAITPGGDSTDTQYF.

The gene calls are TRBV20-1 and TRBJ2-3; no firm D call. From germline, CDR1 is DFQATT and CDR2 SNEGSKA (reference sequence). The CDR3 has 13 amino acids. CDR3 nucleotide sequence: TGCACCCCCGTTGAATTACGCACAGATACGCAGTATTTT. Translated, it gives CTPVELRTDTQYF.

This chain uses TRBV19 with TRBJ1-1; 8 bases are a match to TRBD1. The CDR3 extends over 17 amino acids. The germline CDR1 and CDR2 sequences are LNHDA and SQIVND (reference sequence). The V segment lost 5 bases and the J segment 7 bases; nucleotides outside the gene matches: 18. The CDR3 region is CASSDGTGSWVGVEAFF. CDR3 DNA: TGTGCCAGTAGTGACGGGACAGGTTCATGGGTCGGGGTTGAAGCTTTCTTT.

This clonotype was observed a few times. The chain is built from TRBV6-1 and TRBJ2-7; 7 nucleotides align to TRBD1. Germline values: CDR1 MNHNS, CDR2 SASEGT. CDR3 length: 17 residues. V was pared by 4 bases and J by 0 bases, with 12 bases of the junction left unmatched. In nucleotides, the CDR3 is TGTGCCAGCAGTGCTTCACCCGGGACAGTACTCTCCTACGAGCAGTACTTC. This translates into CASSASPGTVLSYEQYF.

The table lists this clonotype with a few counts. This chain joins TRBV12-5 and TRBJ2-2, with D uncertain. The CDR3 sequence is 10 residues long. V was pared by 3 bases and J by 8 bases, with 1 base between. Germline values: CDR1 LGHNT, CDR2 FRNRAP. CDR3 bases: TGTGCTAGTGGTTTTGGGGAGCTGTTTTTT. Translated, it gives CASGFGELFF.

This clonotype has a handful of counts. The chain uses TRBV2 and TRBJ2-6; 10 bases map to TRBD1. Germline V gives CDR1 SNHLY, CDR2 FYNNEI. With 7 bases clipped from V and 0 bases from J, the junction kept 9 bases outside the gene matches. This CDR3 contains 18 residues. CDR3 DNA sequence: TGTGCCAGCAACAGGGACAGGGGTGTTTTCTCTGGGGCCAACGTCCTGACTTTC. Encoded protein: CASNRDRGVFSGANVLTF.

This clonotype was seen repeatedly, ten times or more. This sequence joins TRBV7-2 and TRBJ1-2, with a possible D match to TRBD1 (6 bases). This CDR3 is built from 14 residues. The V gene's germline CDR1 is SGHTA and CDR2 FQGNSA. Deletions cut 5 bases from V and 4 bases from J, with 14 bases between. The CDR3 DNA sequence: TGTGCCAGCAGCCCCCGGACAGTGCGCTATGGCTACACCTTC. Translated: CASSPRTVRYGYTF.

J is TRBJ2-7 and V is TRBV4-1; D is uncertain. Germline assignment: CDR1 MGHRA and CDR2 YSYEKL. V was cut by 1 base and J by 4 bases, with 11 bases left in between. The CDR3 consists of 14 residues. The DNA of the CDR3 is TGCGCCAGCAGCCAAGGGGATGTTGGGTACGAGCAGTACGTC. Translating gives CASSQGDVGYEQYV.

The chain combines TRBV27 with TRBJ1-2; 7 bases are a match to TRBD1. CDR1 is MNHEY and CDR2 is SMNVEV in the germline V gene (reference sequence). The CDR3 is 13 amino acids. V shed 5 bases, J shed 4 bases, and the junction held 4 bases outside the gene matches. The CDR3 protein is CASSPTGRYGYTF. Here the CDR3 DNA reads TGTGCCAGCAGTCCGACAGGGCGCTATGGCTACACCTTC.

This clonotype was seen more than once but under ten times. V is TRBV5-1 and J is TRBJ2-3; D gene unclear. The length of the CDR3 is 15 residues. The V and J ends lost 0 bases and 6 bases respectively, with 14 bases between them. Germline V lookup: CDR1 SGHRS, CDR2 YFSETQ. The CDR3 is CASSLEFRKADTQYF. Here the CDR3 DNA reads TGCGCCAGCAGCTTGGAGTTCAGGAAAGCGGATACGCAGTATTTT.

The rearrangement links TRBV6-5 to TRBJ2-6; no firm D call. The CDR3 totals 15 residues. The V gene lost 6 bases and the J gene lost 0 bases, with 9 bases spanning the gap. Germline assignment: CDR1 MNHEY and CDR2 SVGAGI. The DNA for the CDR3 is TGTGCCAGCAGCTTTTTTGGCTCTGGGGCCAACGTCCTGACTTTC. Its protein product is CASSFFGSGANVLTF.

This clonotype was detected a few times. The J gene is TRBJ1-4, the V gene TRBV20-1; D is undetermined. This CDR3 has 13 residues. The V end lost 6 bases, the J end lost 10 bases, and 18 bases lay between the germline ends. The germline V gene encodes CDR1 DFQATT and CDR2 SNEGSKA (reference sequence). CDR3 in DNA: TGCAGTGCCACAGTAGGGAGTCTCGCAAAACTGTTTTTT. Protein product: CSATVGSLAKLFF.

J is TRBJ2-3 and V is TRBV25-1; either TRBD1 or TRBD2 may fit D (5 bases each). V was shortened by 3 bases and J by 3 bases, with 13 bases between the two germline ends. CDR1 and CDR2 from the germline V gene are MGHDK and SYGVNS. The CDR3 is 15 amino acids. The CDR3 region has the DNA TGTGCCAGCAGTGACCCCGGCGAGGGGACAGATACGCAGTATTTT. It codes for CASSDPGEGTDTQYF.

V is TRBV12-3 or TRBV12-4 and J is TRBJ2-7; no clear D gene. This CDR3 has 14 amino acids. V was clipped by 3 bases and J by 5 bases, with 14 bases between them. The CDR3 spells CASSLKGRDHEQYV. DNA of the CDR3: TGTGCCAGCAGTTTGAAGGGAAGGGATCACGAGCAGTACGTC.

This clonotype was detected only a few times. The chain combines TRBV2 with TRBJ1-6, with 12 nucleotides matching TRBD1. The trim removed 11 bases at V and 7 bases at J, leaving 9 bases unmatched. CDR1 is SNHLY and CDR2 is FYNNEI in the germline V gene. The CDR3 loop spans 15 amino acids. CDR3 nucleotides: TGTGCCGGGTCCATCGGGACAGGGGGCAATTCACCCCTCCACTTT. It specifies CAGSIGTGGNSPLHF.